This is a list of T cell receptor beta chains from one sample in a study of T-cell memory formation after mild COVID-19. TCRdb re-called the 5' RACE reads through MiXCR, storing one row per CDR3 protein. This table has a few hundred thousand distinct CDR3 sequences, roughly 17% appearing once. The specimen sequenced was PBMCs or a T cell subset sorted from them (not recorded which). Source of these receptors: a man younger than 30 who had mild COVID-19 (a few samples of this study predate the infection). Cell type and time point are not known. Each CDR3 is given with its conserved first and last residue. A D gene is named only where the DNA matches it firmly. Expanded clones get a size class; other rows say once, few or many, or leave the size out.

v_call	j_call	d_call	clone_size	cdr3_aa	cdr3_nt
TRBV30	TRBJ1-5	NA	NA	CAWSNQGNQPQHF	TGTGCCTGGAGCAACCAGGGAAATCAGCCCCAGCATTTT
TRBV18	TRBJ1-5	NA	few	CASSPGASNQPQHF	TGTGCCAGCTCACCAGGCGCTTCGAATCAGCCCCAGCATTTT
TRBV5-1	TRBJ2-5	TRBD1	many	CASSSQGDPGRGETQYF	TGCGCCAGCAGCTCACAGGGGGATCCGGGACGAGGCGAGACCCAGTACTTC
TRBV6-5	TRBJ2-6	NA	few	CASSHTGTGANVLTF	TGTGCCAGCAGTCACACAGGGACTGGGGCCAACGTCCTGACTTTC
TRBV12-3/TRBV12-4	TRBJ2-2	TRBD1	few	CASSWDRIQTGELFF	TGTGCCAGCAGCTGGGACAGGATCCAGACCGGGGAGCTGTTTTTT
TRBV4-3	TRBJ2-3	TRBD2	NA	CASSQDGLAGSTDTQYF	TGCGCCAGCAGCCAAGATGGACTAGCGGGTTCCACAGATACGCAGTATTTT
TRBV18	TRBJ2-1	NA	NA	CASSPPTRSSYNEQFF	TGTGCCAGCTCACCACCAACTAGGTCCTCCTACAATGAGCAGTTCTTC
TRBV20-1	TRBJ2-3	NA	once	CSARDLGLVPDTQYF	TGCAGTGCTAGAGATTTAGGCTTAGTACCCGATACGCAGTATTTT
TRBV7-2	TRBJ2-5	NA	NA	CASSPRVIETQYF	TGTGCCAGCAGCCCGAGGGTTATTGAGACCCAGTACTTC
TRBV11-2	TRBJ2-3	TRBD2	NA	CASSLLAGGETDTQYF	TGTGCCAGCAGCTTACTCGCTGGGGGGGAAACAGATACGCAGTATTTT
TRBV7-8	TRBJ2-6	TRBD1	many	CASSPRTGNPSGANVLTF	TGTGCCAGCAGCCCTCGGACAGGGAACCCCTCTGGGGCCAACGTCCTGACTTTC
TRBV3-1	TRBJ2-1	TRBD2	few	CASSRGTSGVNEQFF	TGTGCCAGCAGCCGAGGGACTAGCGGGGTCAATGAGCAGTTCTTC
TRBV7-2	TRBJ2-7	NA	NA	CASSKQAISPYEQYF	TGTGCCAGCAGCAAACAGGCAATATCCCCCTACGAGCAGTACTTC
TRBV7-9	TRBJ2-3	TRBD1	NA	CASSFGQGSDTQYF	TGTGCCAGCAGCTTTGGACAGGGGTCAGATACGCAGTATTTT
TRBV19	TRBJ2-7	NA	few	CASSIGGAYEQYF	TGTGCCAGTAGTATAGGGGGTGCCTACGAGCAGTACTTC
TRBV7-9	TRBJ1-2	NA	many	CASSLGGGTDNGYTF	TGTGCCAGCAGCTTAGGGGGCGGAACAGACAATGGCTACACCTTC
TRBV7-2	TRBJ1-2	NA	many	CASSPRRDAGYTF	TGTGCCAGCAGCCCCCGGCGTGACGCGGGCTACACCTTC
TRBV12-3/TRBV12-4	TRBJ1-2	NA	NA	CASSLGGNGYTF	TGTGCCAGCAGTTTGGGGGGAAATGGCTACACCTTC
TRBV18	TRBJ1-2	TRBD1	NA	CASSRIRDRGRSTGYTF	TGTGCCAGCTCCCGGATCCGGGACAGGGGGCGGTCGACTGGCTACACCTTC
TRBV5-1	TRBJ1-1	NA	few	CASSLAGAAEAFF	TGCGCCAGCAGCTTGGCGGGGGCGGCTGAAGCTTTCTTT
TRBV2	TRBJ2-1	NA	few	CARVEERNEQFF	TGTGCCAGGGTGGAGGAGAGGAATGAGCAGTTCTTC